The 2 T cell receptor beta chains given below trace back to one sample, sequenced in a study of a mutant IDH1 vaccine in newly diagnosed glioma. TCRdb's table, derived via immunoSEQ multiplex PCR, lists solely in-frame clones and lacks some. The table records more than 25,000 clones, 77% of them present only once. Their recognized antigens are unknown. Documented time point: week 5, during vaccination. All doses held 300 ug of mutant IDH1 20-mer peptide, with topical imiquimod. The sample consisted of PBMCs, taken from a glioma patient whose treatment included an IDH1 peptide vaccine. Receptors were obtained from a man aged 40-49 years with glioma.

The V and J genes are TRBV19 and TRBJ2-5; possible D gene TRBD2, 6 bases. CDR3 size: 13 residues. CDR1 is LNHDA, CDR2 SQIVND, per germline (reference sequence). V was shortened by 2 bases and J by 3 bases, with 7 bases between the two germline ends. The CDR3 reads CASSIPGEETQYF. CDR3 DNA: TGTGCCAGTAGTATACCGGGGGAAGAGACCCAGTACTTC.

J is TRBJ2-3 and V is TRBV19, with 8 nucleotides matching TRBD1. The CDR3 is 14 residues long. Trimming removed 6 bases from V and 0 bases from J; junction bases left unmatched: 2. Germline V gives CDR1 LNHDA, CDR2 SQIVND (reference sequence). CDR3 region: CASRWDRSTDTQYF. CDR3 DNA: TGTGCCAGTAGATGGGACAGGAGCACAGATACGCAGTATTTT.